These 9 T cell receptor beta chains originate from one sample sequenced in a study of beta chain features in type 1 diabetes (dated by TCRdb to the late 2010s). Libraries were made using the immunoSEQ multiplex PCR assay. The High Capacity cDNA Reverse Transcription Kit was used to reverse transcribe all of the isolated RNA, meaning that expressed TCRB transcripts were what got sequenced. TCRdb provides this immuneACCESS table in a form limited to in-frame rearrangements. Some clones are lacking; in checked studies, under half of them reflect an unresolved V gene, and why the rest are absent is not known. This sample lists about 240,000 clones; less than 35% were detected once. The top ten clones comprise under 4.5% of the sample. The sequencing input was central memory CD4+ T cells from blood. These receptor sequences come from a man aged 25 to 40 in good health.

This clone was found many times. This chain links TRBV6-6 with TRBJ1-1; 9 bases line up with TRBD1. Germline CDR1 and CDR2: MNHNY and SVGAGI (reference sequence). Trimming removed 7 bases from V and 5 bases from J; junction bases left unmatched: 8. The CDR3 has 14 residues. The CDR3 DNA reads TGTGCCAGCACTCTGGGACAGGGCAGTACTGAAGCTTTCTTT. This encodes CASTLGQGSTEAFF.

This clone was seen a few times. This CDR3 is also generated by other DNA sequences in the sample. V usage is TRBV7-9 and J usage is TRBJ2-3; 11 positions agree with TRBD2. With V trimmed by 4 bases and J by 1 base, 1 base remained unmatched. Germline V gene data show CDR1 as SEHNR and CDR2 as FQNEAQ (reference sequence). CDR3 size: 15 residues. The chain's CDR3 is CASSSTSGGTDTQYF. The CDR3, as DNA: TGTGCCAGCAGCTCGACTAGCGGGGGCACAGATACGCAGTATTTT. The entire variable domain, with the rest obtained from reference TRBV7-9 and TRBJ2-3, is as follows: DTGVSQNPRHKITKRGQNVTFRCDPISEHNRLYWYRQTLGQGPEFLTYFQNEAQLEKSRLLSDRFSAERPKGSFSTLEIQRTEQGDSAMYLCASSSTSGGTDTQYFGPGTRLTVL.

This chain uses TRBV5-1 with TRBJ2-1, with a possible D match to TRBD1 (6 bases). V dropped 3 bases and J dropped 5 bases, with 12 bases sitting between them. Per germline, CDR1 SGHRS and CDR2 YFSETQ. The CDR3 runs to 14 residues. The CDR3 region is CASSSLQGHNEQFF. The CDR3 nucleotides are TGCGCCAGCAGCTCCCTGCAGGGGCACAATGAGCAGTTCTTC.

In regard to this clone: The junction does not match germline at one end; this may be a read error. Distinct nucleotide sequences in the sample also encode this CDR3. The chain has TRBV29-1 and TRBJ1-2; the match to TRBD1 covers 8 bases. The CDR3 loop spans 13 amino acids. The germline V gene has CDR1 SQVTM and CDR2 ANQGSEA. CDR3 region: CSVTGGVNYGYTF. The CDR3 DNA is TGCAGCGTTACAGGGGGAGTAAACTATGGTTACACCTTC.

The CDR3: CASSQESDSTDTQYF. Written as DNA, the CDR3 is TGTGCCAGCAGCCAAGAGTCAGATAGCACAGATACGCAGTATTTT. The J gene is TRBJ2-3, the V gene TRBV4-2; D remains ambiguous. This CDR3 is built from 15 residues. Germline V gene sequence: CDR1 LGHNA, CDR2 YNFKEQ. V lost 0 bases and J lost 0, with 7 bases in between.

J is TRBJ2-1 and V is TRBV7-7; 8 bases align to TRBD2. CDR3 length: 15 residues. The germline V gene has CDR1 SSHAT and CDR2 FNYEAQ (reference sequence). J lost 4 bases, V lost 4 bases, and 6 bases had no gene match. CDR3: CASSSRLARYNEQFF. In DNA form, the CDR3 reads TGTGCCAGCAGCTCCCGACTAGCGAGGTACAATGAGCAGTTCTTC. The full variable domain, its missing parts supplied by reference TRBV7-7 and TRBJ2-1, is GAGVSQSPRYKVTKRGQDVTLRCDPISSHATLYWYQQALGQGPEFLTYFNYEAQPDKSGLPSDRFSAERPEGSISTLTIQRTEQRDSAMYRCASSSRLARYNEQFFGPGTRLTVL.

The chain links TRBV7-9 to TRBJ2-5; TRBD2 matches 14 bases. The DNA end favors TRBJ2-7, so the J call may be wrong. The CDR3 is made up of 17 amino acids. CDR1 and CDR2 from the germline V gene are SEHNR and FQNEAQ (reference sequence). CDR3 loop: CASSPHLTSGGAYEQYF. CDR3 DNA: TGTGCCAGCAGCCCCCACCTGACTAGCGGGGGGGCCTACGAGCAGTACTTC.

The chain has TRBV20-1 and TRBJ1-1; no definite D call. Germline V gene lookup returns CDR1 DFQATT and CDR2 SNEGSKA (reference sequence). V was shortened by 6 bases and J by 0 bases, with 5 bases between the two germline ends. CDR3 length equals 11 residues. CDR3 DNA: TGCAGTGCCCTAGTGAACACTGAAGCTTTCTTT. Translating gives CSALVNTEAFF.

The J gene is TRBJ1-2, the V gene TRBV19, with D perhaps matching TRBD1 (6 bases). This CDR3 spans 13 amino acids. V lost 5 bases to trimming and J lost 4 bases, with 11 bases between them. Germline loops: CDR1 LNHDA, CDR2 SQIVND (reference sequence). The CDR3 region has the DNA TGTGCCAGTAGTCCCCAGACAGGCTATGGCTACACCTTC. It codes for CASSPQTGYGYTF. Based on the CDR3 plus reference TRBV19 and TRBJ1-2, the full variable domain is DGGITQSPKYLFRKEGQNVTLSCEQNLNHDAMYWYRQDPGQGLRLIYYSQIVNDFQKGDIAEGYSVSREKKESFPLTVTSAQKNPTAFYLCASSPQTGYGYTFGSGTRLTVV.